This TCR beta chain was sequenced during a study of blood T cell repertoires in COVID-19. Study processing details: From reference gene primer amplification, estimates of nucleated cell counts were derived. Generated by immunoSEQ multiplex PCR, the TCRdb table keeps only in-frame clones and is missing some. That table gives V, J and clone size, and the DNA gave D and trimming. Here the sample spans 300,000 to 500,000 clones, 70% to 90% being singletons. Researchers sorted participants into cohorts using their self-reported clinical history. The material sequenced was PBMCs or T cells enriched from blood (not recorded which). This receptor was obtained from a woman in her twenties or thirties with acute COVID-19.

CDR3 protein: CASSPDRNRAGNTEAFF. DNA of the CDR3: TGCGCCAGCAGCCCCGACCGGAACAGGGCCGGGAACACTGAAGCTTTCTTT. The rearrangement links TRBV5-1 to TRBJ1-1; D is possibly TRBD1 (6 bases). The germline V gene encodes CDR1 SGHRS and CDR2 YFSETQ. The CDR3 sequence is 17 residues long. V dropped 4 bases and J dropped 1 base, with 20 bases sitting between them.